The present TCR beta chain was sequenced within a study of cytomegalovirus exposure and HLA in healthy donors listed by TCRdb under 2017. Looking at the study overall: An earlier analysis of approximately 640 of the donors reported 250 to 300 Gb of sequence data and roughly 110 million unique TCR beta sequences from approximately 180 million T cells. An early release that covered some 630 HLA-typed donors contained around 330 gigabases of sequencing data and some 87 million unique TCR sequences. Of the roughly 430 genotyped donors, about 80% fell in the genetic ancestry cluster associated with self-reported Caucasian donors. The study aimed to test whether signatures of past pathogen exposure could be identified by cataloging public T cell receptors. The study profiled the T cell repertoires of about 640 subjects by immunosequencing and related them to cytomegalovirus serostatus. A separate validation cohort of about 110 different subjects was used in addition to the approximately 700-subject first cohort. To predict cytomegalovirus infection status, the study brought together high-throughput TCR immunosequencing, statistical association of individual TCRs with disease status, and machine learning. To study patterns of TCR occurrence, a later analysis re-analyzed previously published TCR beta repertoires from 666 donors and added high-resolution HLA genotyping. Rather than drawing on any new phenotypic data, the later analysis identified candidate immune exposures from TCR beta sequences and the way those sequences occurred across donors. In an earlier analysis of more than 550 of the donors, high-throughput TCR beta sequencing was used to judge whether each TCR beta V gene segment behaved as functional or pseudogenic. Donor age, sex, ethnicity and CMV serostatus were compiled alongside the repertoire data. A later genetic analysis took genome-wide SNP genotypes for about 55% of the roughly 700 donors and used that subset as a discovery cohort. Every discovery cohort repertoire had been produced on one sequencing platform. HLA typing included class I and class II loci at four-digit resolution. Typing coverage differed by locus: A, B, C, DRB1 and DQB1 were typed in roughly 620-640 donors, DQA1 in roughly 500, DPA1 in roughly 590, and DPB1 in around 490. Roughly five DR-DQ haplotypes were handled as single units for association and clustering, since linkage in the cohort was strong. Among some 410 genotyped donors of the cohort, an average of roughly 240,000 unique TCR beta nucleotide sequences were sequenced per donor, around a sixth of them non-productive.

V is clipped by 5 bases and J by 3 bases, and the sequence between their germline boundaries is 7 bases long. Counted from cysteine to phenylalanine, this CDR3 has 12 amino acids. Of the read, only the CDR3 DNA is kept; its 36 bases are in frame from base 1. From the germline V gene (reference sequence), CDR1 is SEHNR and CDR2 is FQNEAQ. Library creation used the immunoSEQ multiplex PCR assay. For the multiplex PCR, a mixture combining 60 forward primers for TCR Vbeta segments and 13 reverse primers for TCR Jbeta segments was used. Amplification of the CDR3 region of rearranged TCR beta genes was performed with a multiplex PCR assay on genomic DNA. The Illumina HiSeq System was used to sequence the amplified TCR beta libraries as 87-base-pair reads. On the authors' methods: In a later analysis, roughly 80 million unique TCR beta chains were counted across the roughly 670 repertoires, and around 11 million of these chains were shared by at least two donors. Raw reads were error-corrected and collapsed into unique sequences with a nearest-neighbor algorithm that merged closely related sequences to remove PCR and sequencing errors. V, D and J gene segments were assigned by aligning CDR3 sequences to IMGT reference sequences. For a sequence to be retained, a match of at least six nucleotides was required to both a V gene segment and a J gene segment. Rearrangements were called productive when the CDR3 lacked stop codons and stayed in frame with V and J; all others were non-productive. Following IMGT convention, CDR3 was defined as the stretch from the second conserved V-encoded cysteine to the conserved J-encoded phenylalanine. The earlier analysis of roughly 590 of the donors excluded sequences that lacked an unambiguous match to a single V gene segment. An earlier analysis of 587 of the donors called V segments functional above 56.7% productive rearrangements and segregating when the between-donor standard deviation exceeded 5%. A statistical classification framework was built for diagnosing cytomegalovirus status from the catalog of TCR beta chain sequences. In a later analysis, V and J genes were assigned by comparing TCR nucleotide sequences against IMGT/GENE-DB human TR gene sequences. Using the TCRdist pipeline, a later analysis assigned CDR3 sequences along with most-parsimonious VDJ recombination scenarios. In a later analysis, each TCR beta chain was defined by its CDR3 amino acid sequence together with its V-gene family, and reads lacking a unique V-gene family were excluded. To address suspected cross-contamination and a sequencing artifact, a later analysis removed 592 highly shared, low-generation-probability nucleotide sequences. For each public chain, a later analysis derived a clonal expansion index from normalized ranks of inferred template counts within each repertoire. In a later analysis, generation probabilities were computed using a VDJ recombination model fitted to out-of-frame rearrangements, and the results were checked against IGoR. A later analysis scored TCR-TCR, TCR-HLA and TCR-CMV co-occurrence with hypergeometric tests, applying a repertoire-size bias correction to TCR pairs. A later analysis estimated false discovery rates by permuting HLA or CMV assignments 20 times. In a later analysis, co-occurring TCRs were grouped with DBSCAN, and TCRdist sequence similarity was added when clustering was performed within HLA-allele-positive subsets. Co-occurrence clustering excluded repertoires with fewer than 30,000 or more than 120,000 public chains, plus five with anomalous nucleotide sharing. TCRdb provides this immuneACCESS table in a form limited to in-frame rearrangements. Some clones are lacking; in checked studies, under half of them reflect an unresolved V gene, and why the rest are absent is not known. Clonal size and the V and J genes are those of that table, whereas D and trimming came from the DNA. Within this sample are roughly 130,000 clones, with about 85% of them counted one time only. The ten largest clonotypes hold more than 1.5% of the sample.

What the work shows at the level of the full study, not this receptor alone: This cohort had only TCR beta chains sequenced, and the lack of alpha or paired-chain data limited which features could be detected. While some public TCRs were present in many individuals, most TCR sequences turned up only very rarely across donors. According to a later analysis, TCR association rates differed among HLA loci, with DRB1 alleles showing the most associated TCRs and HLA-C alleles showing the fewest. In a later analysis, 16,951 TCR beta sequences were associated with specific HLA alleles at a false discovery rate of 0.05. Because counts were too low, more than 15 rarely observed V segments, including chromosome 9 orphons, were excluded from the earlier analysis of fewer than 650 of the donors. In a later analysis, several top co-occurrence clusters were reported to appear linked to parvovirus B19, influenza, CMV and Epstein-Barr virus. Assigning TCR associations to individual alleles was difficult when HLA alleles, especially DR and DQ, strongly co-occurred. The study listed 150 to 200 TCR beta chains as associated with cytomegalovirus. V-gene and J-gene trimming of TCR beta chains was associated with a missense DCLRE1C variant in a later genetic analysis, and the association was replicated in an independent cohort. Broadly in line with IMGT annotations, most TCR beta V segments showed up in productive rearrangements about 90% or about 30% of the time in an earlier analysis of 450 to 600 of the donors. Presence/absence analyses assumed roughly uniform sequencing depth across donors, an assumption that may not hold. A few of the identified cytomegalovirus-associated TCR beta chains were confirmed in vitro to be specific for cytomegalovirus antigens. The 87-base-pair reads could not distinguish some IMGT-functional V segments, including TRBV6-2 and TRBV6-3, so those segments were excluded. The authors suggested that the approach could potentially be generalized to other disease states and immunological phenotypes. A later analysis found that HLA-associated TCR beta chains were more clonally expanded and had lower generation probabilities than equally common non-associated chains. For the cohort, immune exposure information was limited to CMV serostatus. Cytomegalovirus status was reported to be diagnosed by the classifier with high specificity and sensitivity in both the original and validation cohorts. In a later analysis, most CMV-associated TCR beta chains were found to appear HLA-restricted, with HLA associations seemingly driven largely by CMV exposure. Compared with the 666-donor mean, donors in an Asian-associated ancestry cluster had fewer N-insertions in productive TCRs, according to a later genetic analysis. Because some donors lacked HLA typing at each locus, the association tests relied only on the typed subset. A cluster of highly shared sequence variants was judged likely to represent a technical artifact of the sequencing pipeline. A further reported finding was that TCR beta sequences accurately predicted the HLA-A and HLA-B alleles for most subjects in the first cohort. Correlated functional status among segregating V segments might reflect linkage disequilibrium, but an unknown experimental factor could not be ruled out.

Comment on this clone: Its antigen is still unknown. The sample holds no much larger clone one base away, and base qualities are not on file.

The cohort consisted of 600 to 750 healthy bone marrow donors. At the time of sampling, every cohort member was nominally healthy, though immune exposures that went unrecorded were likely present. The donor tested CMV seronegative, placing the donor among the 350 to 400 seronegative members of the cohort. A peripheral blood sample was provided by each donor, and peripheral blood mononuclear cells were used for TCR beta sequencing. Genomic DNA extraction from the blood cell samples was performed with the Qiagen DNeasy Blood Extraction Kit. The sequenced sample was PBMCs. This clonotype was sampled from a boy younger than 18 in good health and CMV-seronegative. The sequence joins TRBV7-9 to TRBJ2-5; the D gene assignment is ambiguous. The base sequence is TGTGCCAGCAGCCGACTCGAAGAGACCCAGTACTTC. It codes for CASSRLEETQYF. Where the CDR3 stops, the reference TRBV7-9 and TRBJ2-5 genes take over; the full variable domain is DTGVSQNPRHKITKRGQNVTFRCDPISEHNRLYWYRQTLGQGPEFLTYFQNEAQLEKSRLLSDRFSAERPKGSFSTLEIQRTEQGDSAMYLCASSRLEETQYFGPGTRLLVL.